Below, one T cell receptor (beta chain) is given with its context. Its specificity is unknown. Method: immunoSEQ multiplex PCR; TCRdb's copy keeps in-frame clones and lacks some. The data show about 800,000 clones, 90% to 97% seen once. These data come from a study of shared clonotypes between healthy human individuals. Study as a whole: Contributing individuals were a couple of females and a few males aged 18 to 49. The study's findings and limits: Generally, naive subsets (rather than memory subsets) showed larger estimated richness.

The naive CD8 subset, CD45RO-negative cells positively selected for CCR7, excluded terminally differentiated effector memory CD45RA+ cells. This clonotype originated in a young man in good health. Sequencing was done on a sample of naive CD8+ T cells sorted from blood.

This CDR3 reads CASSLISGLAGHNEQFF. The CDR3 DNA follows: TGTGCCAGCAGCTTAATTTCGGGACTAGCGGGTCACAATGAGCAGTTCTTC. The chain uses TRBV7-6 and TRBJ2-1, with 12 nucleotides matching TRBD2. Germline V lookup: CDR1 SGHVS, CDR2 FNYEAQ. J gave up 5 bases and V 2 bases, and 7 bases lay outside the gene matches. CDR3 length equals 17 residues.